Below, 10 T cell receptor beta chains from the same sample are listed, as sequenced in a study of T cells in Graves' hyperthyroidism and ophthalmopathy. Amplification targeted TCR beta CDR3 regions from RNA transcripts. A set of HTBI primers served as the primers for a first-round RT-PCR of the TCR CDR3. TCRdb reprocessed the multiplex PCR reads with MiXCR, giving one entry per CDR3 protein. The top ten hold 6.5% to 9% of the sample, which has approximately 590,000 distinct CDR3 sequences, about 45% seen once. The specimen was peripheral blood or thyroid tissue (not recorded which). The source of these receptors is a woman aged 18-29 years with Graves' hyperthyroidism.

The chain combines TRBV7-2 with TRBJ2-7; 7 bases line up with TRBD1. There are 15 residues in the CDR3. Trimming took 4 bases from V and 4 from J; bases not matched to a gene: 10. Per germline, CDR1 SGHTA and CDR2 FQGNSA. The CDR3 is CASSYTSGTAYEQYF. CDR3 nucleotide sequence: TGTGCCAGCAGCTACACCTCCGGGACAGCTTACGAGCAGTACTTC.

This clonotype has more than one count but fewer than ten. The chain links TRBV20-1 to TRBJ2-5; D possibly corresponds to TRBD1 (6 bases). The germline gives CDR1 DFQATT, CDR2 SNEGSKA (reference sequence). V shed 5 bases and J shed 2 bases, with 12 bases lying between them. The CDR3 has 13 amino acids. This CDR3 reads CSAHRDIQETQYF. CDR3 coding DNA: TGCAGTGCTCACCGGGACATACAAGAGACCCAGTACTTC.

There are many counts of this clonotype. V usage is TRBV29-1 and J usage is TRBJ2-2; TRBD2 matches 8 bases. The V and J ends lost 5 bases and 2 bases, in that order; junction bases with no gene match: 1. Germline CDR1 and CDR2: SQVTM and ANQGSEA. There are 13 residues in the CDR3. The CDR3 here is CSVTSGNTGELFF. The CDR3 DNA follows: TGCAGCGTTACTAGCGGCAACACCGGGGAGCTGTTTTTT.

The chain couples TRBV12-3 or TRBV12-4 to TRBJ1-5; D remains ambiguous. This CDR3 is built from 13 residues. V lost 1 base and J 5 bases, leaving 6 bases between the germline ends. The CDR3 sequence: CASSLERYQPQHF. For the CDR3, the DNA is TGTGCCAGCAGTTTAGAGAGATATCAGCCCCAGCATTTT.

The J gene is TRBJ2-5, the V gene TRBV2; no reliable D call. Germline CDR1 and CDR2: SNHLY and FYNNEI. This CDR3 region has 11 residues. Deletions cut 6 bases from V and 3 bases from J, with 5 bases between. The CDR3 protein is CASRLKETQYF. The CDR3 DNA is TGTGCCAGCAGACTAAAAGAGACCCAGTACTTC.

Of note for this clonotype: This sequence may be a read error, since a much larger clone differs from it by one base. The conserved final phenylalanine or tryptophan is absent from the CDR3, which likely points to a read error. This chain uses TRBV24-1 with TRBJ1-2, with D possibly TRBD1 on 5 matching bases. The CDR3 runs to 14 residues. The germline CDR1 and CDR2 sequences are KGHDR and SFDVKD. V lost 4 bases and J lost 4, with 12 bases in between. The CDR3 DNA reads as TGTGCCACCAGTGACCCCTCGGGACTCTATGGCTACACCTCC. Translation: CATSDPSGLYGYTS.

A remark on this clonotype: An end of the junction differs from the germline gene, which may be a read error. The chain employs TRBV10-3 and TRBJ2-5; TRBD2 matches at 8 bases. In germline, CDR1 is ENHRY, CDR2 SYGVKD. The CDR3 runs to 18 residues. CDR3: CASSYSGLVYGKQETQYF. DNA for the CDR3: TGTGCCAGCAGTTACTCGGGACTAGTTTACGGCAAACAAGAGACCCAGTACTTC.

At least ten counts were recorded for this clonotype. The chain joins TRBV10-1 to TRBJ1-3; D not resolved. Trimming removed 4 bases from V and 4 bases from J, with 8 bases in between. From germline, CDR1 is WNHNN and CDR2 SYGVQD (reference sequence). The CDR3 loop spans 13 amino acids. In DNA, the CDR3 is TGCGCCAGCAGTGGAAGTACAGGAAACACCATATATTTT. Translating gives CASSGSTGNTIYF.

This clonotype has more than one count but fewer than ten. A much larger clone lies a single base off, so this may be a read error. The gene calls are TRBV29-1 and TRBJ2-5; no clear D. CDR1 SQVTM and CDR2 ANQGSEA come from the germline V gene. Trimming stripped 1 base from V and 5 bases from J, with 11 bases between. The CDR3 extends over 13 amino acids. CDR3 sequence (DNA): TGCAGCGTTGAAGTAACGGATCCCGAGACCCAGTACTTC. This gives the protein CSVEVTDPETQYF.

This clonotype was counted once. V and J are TRBV14 and TRBJ1-4; TRBD1 agrees at 7 bases. Germline V gene sequence: CDR1 SGHDN, CDR2 FVKESK. V lost 9 bases and J lost 7; bases outside the gene matches: 17. There are 16 residues in the CDR3. In DNA, the CDR3 is TGTGCCAGTAGTATCAAGGGGGCGCTCGGGGCTGAAAAACTGTTTTTT. Its protein is CASSIKGALGAEKLFF.